These 8 T cell receptor beta chains originate from one sample sequenced in a study of blood T cell repertoires in COVID-19 (dated by TCRdb to between 2020 and 2021). Libraries were built with the immunoSEQ multiplex PCR assay. Entries here come from immuneACCESS through TCRdb and include only in-frame sequences with V and J called. Some clones fail to appear in such tables; in the studies checked, an unresolved V gene covers under half of the shortfall, and the cause of the remainder is unknown. The sample yields 250,000 or so clones; around 86% were counted once. Just under 9% of the sample belongs to the ten largest clones. Sequencing used peripheral blood. All receptors derive from a man aged 40-49 years with active or convalescent COVID-19.

The chain carries TRBV18 and TRBJ2-1, with TRBD2 matching over 12 bases. Germline trimming cut 3 bases from V and 8 bases from J; bases unmatched to any gene: 5. CDR3 size: 15 residues. Germline CDR1 and CDR2: KGHSH and LQKENI. CDR3 DNA: TGTGCCAGCTCACCGCCGGGACTAGCGGGCTATGAGCAGTTCTTC. This codes for CASSPPGLAGYEQFF.

J is TRBJ2-5 and V is TRBV7-6; a weak D match, TRBD1 (5 bases). The J call is in doubt because the DNA end fits TRBJ2-7 better. The CDR3 runs 15 residues. Germline values: CDR1 SGHVS, CDR2 FNYEAQ. The chain's CDR3 is CASSLAAGPTYEQYF. DNA for the CDR3: TGTGCCAGCAGCTTAGCGGCAGGGCCGACCTACGAGCAGTACTTC.

This clone has more than one count but fewer than ten. J is TRBJ2-1 and V is TRBV28; TRBD2 agrees at 11 bases. Germline V gene sequence: CDR1 MDHEN, CDR2 SYDVKM. V shed 5 bases and J 4 bases; nucleotides not matched to a gene: 4. CDR3 length: 15 amino acids. CDR3 protein: CASSVLAGVYNEQFF. In nucleotides, the CDR3 is TGTGCCAGCAGTGTACTAGCGGGGGTTTACAATGAGCAGTTCTTC.

The rearrangement joins TRBV29-1 to TRBJ2-7; TRBD1 aligns across 9 bases. Trimming at V came to 6 bases and at J to 2 bases, leaving 2 bases not matched to a gene. CDR1 and CDR2 (germline): SQVTM, ANQGSEA. This CDR3 spans 12 amino acids. CDR3 residues: CSVGTGTYEQYF. The CDR3 bases are TGCAGCGTCGGGACAGGGACCTACGAGCAGTACTTC.

The chain is built from TRBV5-1 and TRBJ2-1; 10 nucleotides line up with TRBD1. Germline V gene lookup returns CDR1 SGHRS and CDR2 YFSETQ. This CDR3 region has 19 residues. Trimming cost V 3 bases and J 3 bases; bases outside gene matches: 15. This CDR3 reads CASSSDRQGALRSYNEQFF. In DNA, the CDR3 is TGCGCCAGCAGCTCGGATAGACAGGGGGCTTTGCGGAGCTACAATGAGCAGTTCTTC. Combining the CDR3 with reference TRBV5-1 and TRBJ2-1 gives the whole variable domain KAGVTQTPRYLIKTRGQQVTLSCSPISGHRSVSWYQQTPGQGLQFLFEYFSETQRNKGNFPGRFSGRQFSNSRSEMNVSTLELGDSALYLCASSSDRQGALRSYNEQFFGPGTRLTVL.

This chain's CDR3 is CASSVAPTSGFNEQFF. The CDR3, as DNA: TGTGCCAGCAGCGTAGCCCCGACTAGCGGGTTCAATGAGCAGTTCTTC. The V gene is TRBV9, the J gene TRBJ2-1; 10 positions match TRBD2. The CDR3 totals 16 residues. Germline V lookup: CDR1 SGDLS, CDR2 YYNGEE. Unmatched junction bases numbered 6, after V lost 0 bases and J lost 6 bases. The entire variable domain, with the rest obtained from reference TRBV9 and TRBJ2-1, is as follows: DSGVTQTPKHLITATGQRVTLRCSPRSGDLSVYWYQQSLDQGLQFLIQYYNGEERAKGNILERFSAQQFPDLHSELNLSSLELGDSALYFCASSVAPTSGFNEQFFGPGTRLTVL.

In its sample, this clone was seen once. The chain recombines TRBV23-1 with TRBJ2-6; 8 bases agree with TRBD2. TRBV23-1 is annotated as an ORF whose role is uncertain. CDR3 length: 19 residues. V was pared by 2 bases and J by 7 bases, with 16 bases of the junction left unmatched. The CDR3 reads CASSQPVAGGGFGANVLTF. The CDR3 nucleotides read TGCGCCAGCAGTCAACCTGTTGCCGGGGGGGGGTTTGGAGCCAACGTCCTGACTTTC.

This clone occurred many times. This chain joins TRBV5-4 and TRBJ2-2; D call uncertain. The germline CDR1 and CDR2 sequences are SGHNT and YYREEE (reference sequence). V lost 1 base to trimming and J lost 5 bases, with 6 bases between them. This CDR3 region has 13 residues. CDR3 nucleotide sequence: TGTGCCAGCAGCTTGCGAGAGACCGGGGAGCTGTTTTTT. Its translation is CASSLRETGELFF.